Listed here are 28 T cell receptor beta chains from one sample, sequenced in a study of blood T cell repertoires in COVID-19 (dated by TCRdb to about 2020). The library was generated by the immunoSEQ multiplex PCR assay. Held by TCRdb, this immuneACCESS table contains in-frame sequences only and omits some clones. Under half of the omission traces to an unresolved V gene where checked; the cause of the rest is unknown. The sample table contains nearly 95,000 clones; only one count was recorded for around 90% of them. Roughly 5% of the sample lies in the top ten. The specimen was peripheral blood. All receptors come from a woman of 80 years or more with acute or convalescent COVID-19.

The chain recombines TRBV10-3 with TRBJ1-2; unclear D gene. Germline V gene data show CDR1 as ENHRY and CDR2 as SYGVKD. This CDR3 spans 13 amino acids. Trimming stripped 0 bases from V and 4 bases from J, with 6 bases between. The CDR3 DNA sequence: TGTGCCATCAGTGAGTCTGAGCTCTATGGCTACACCTTC. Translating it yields CAISESELYGYTF.

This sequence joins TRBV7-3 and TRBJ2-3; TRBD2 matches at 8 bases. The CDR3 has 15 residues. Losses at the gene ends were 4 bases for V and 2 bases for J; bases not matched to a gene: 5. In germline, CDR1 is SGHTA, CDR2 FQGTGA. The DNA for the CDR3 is TGTGCCAGCAGCTCCTTAGCGGGGACCACAGATACGCAGTATTTT. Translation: CASSSLAGTTDTQYF.

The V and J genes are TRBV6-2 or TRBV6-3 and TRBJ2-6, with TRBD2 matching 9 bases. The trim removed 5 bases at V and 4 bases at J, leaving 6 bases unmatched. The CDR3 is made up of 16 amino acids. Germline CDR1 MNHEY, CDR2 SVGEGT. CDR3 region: CASSGGGAVGANVLTF. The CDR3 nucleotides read TGTGCCAGCAGTGGCGGGGGGGCGGTAGGGGCCAACGTCCTGACTTTC.

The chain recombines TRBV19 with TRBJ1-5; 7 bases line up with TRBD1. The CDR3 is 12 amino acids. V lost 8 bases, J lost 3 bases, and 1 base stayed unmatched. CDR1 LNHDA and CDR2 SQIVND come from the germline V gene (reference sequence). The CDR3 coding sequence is TGTGCCAGTGACAGGGACAATCAGCCCCAGCATTTT. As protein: CASDRDNQPQHF.

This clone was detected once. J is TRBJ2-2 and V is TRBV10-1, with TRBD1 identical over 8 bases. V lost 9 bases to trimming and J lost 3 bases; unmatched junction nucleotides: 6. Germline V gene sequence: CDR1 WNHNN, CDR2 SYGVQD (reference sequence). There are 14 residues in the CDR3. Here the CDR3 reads CARQGEYDTGELFF. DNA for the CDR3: TGCGCCAGACAGGGGGAGTACGACACCGGGGAGCTGTTTTTT.

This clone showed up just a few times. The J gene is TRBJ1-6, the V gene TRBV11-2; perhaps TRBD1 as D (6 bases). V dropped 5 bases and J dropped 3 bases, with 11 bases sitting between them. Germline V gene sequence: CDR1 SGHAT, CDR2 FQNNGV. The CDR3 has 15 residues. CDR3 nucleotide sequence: TGTGCCAGCAGCCGGGGGGCTCTCTATAATTCACCCCTCCACTTT. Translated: CASSRGALYNSPLHF. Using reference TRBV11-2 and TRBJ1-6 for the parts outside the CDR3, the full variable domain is EAGVAQSPRYKIIEKRQSVAFWCNPISGHATLYWYQQILGQGPKLLIQFQNNGVVDDSQLPKDRFSAERLKGVDSTLKIQPAKLEDSAVYLCASSRGALYNSPLHFGNGTRLTVT.

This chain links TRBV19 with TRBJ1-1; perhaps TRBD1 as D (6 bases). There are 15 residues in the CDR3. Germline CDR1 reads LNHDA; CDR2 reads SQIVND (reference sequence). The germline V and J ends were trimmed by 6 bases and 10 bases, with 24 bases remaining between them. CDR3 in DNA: TGTGCCAGTAGCTCGTTAGCACAGGGACAATTGAGAGCTTTCTTT. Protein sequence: CASSSLAQGQLRAFF.

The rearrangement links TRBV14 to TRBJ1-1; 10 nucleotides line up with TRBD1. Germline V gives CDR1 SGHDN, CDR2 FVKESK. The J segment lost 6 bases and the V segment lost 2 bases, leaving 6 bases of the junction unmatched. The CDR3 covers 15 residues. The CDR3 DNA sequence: TGTGCCAGCAGCCAACTACGGGGACAGGGGTCTGAAGCTTTCTTT. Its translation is CASSQLRGQGSEAFF. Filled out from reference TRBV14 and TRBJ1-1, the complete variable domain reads EAGVTQFPSHSVIEKGQTVTLRCDPISGHDNLYWYRRVMGKEIKFLLHFVKESKQDESGMPNNRFLAERTGGTYSTLKVQPAELEDSGVYFCASSQLRGQGSEAFFGQGTRLTVV.

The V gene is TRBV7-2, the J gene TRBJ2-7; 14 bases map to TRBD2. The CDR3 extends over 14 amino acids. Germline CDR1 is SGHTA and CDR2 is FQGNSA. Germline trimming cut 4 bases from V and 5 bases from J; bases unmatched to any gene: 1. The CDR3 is CASSWGLAGDEQYF. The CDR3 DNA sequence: TGTGCCAGCAGCTGGGGACTAGCGGGGGACGAGCAGTACTTC.

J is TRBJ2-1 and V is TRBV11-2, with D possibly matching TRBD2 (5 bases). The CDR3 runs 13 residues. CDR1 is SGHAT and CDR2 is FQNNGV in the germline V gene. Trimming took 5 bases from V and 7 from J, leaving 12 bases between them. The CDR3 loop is CASSLGLGNEQFF. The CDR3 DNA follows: TGTGCCAGCAGCCTCGGACTGGGGAATGAGCAGTTCTTC.

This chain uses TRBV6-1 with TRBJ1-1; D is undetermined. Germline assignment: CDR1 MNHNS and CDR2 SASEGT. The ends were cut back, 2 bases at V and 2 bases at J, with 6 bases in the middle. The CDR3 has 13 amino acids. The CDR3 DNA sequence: TGTGCCAGCAGTGAAAGAAGCAACACTGAAGCTTTCTTT. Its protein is CASSERSNTEAFF.

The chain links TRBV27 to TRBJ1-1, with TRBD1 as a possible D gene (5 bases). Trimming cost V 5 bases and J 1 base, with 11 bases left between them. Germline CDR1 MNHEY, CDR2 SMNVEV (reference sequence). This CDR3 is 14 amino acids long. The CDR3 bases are TGTGCCAGCAGTCCCCTAGGGGCGAACACTGAAGCTTTCTTT. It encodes CASSPLGANTEAFF.

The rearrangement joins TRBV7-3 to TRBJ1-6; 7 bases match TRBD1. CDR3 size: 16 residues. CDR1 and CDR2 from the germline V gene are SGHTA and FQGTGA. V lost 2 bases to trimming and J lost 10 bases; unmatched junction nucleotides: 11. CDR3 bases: TGTGCCAGCAGCTTACGTCCGCAGGGGGACGGCTCACCCCTCCACTTT. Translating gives CASSLRPQGDGSPLHF.

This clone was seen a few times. The CDR3 spells CASRTAGTSGIGSYNEQFF. The DNA for the CDR3 is TGTGCCAGTAGGACCGCCGGGACTAGCGGGATAGGGTCCTACAATGAGCAGTTCTTC. The chain has TRBV19 and TRBJ2-1; 13 bases line up with TRBD2. This CDR3 is 19 amino acids long. CDR1 and CDR2 from the germline V gene are LNHDA and SQIVND (reference sequence). Losses at the gene ends were 6 bases for V and 1 base for J; bases not matched to a gene: 12.

The CDR3 loop is CASSDWGRNEKLFF. In nucleotides, the CDR3 is TGTGCCAGCAGTGATTGGGGGAGGAATGAAAAACTGTTTTTT. The chain recombines TRBV6-1 with TRBJ1-4, with D possibly matching TRBD1 (5 bases). V was trimmed by 3 bases and J by 5 bases, leaving 10 bases between them. The CDR3 loop spans 14 amino acids. Germline V lookup: CDR1 MNHNS, CDR2 SASEGT.

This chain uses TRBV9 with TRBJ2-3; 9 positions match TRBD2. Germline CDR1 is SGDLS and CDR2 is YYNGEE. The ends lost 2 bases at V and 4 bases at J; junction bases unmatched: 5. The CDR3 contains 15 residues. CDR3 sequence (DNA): TGTGCCAGCAGCGTGATGCGGGAGGGCCCAGATACGCAGTATTTT. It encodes CASSVMREGPDTQYF. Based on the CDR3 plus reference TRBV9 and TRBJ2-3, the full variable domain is DSGVTQTPKHLITATGQRVTLRCSPRSGDLSVYWYQQSLDQGLQFLIQYYNGEERAKGNILERFSAQQFPDLHSELNLSSLELGDSALYFCASSVMREGPDTQYFGPGTRLTVL.

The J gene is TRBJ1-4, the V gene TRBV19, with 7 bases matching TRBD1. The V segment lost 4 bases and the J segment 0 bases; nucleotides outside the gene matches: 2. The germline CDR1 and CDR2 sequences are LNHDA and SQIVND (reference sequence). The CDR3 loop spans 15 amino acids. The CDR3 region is CASSTDRATNEKLFF. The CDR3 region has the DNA TGTGCCAGTAGTACTGACAGGGCAACTAATGAAAAACTGTTTTTT.

CDR3 nucleotide sequence: TGTGCCAGTAGTGCACAACAGGGGTACGAGCAGTACTTC. It yields the protein CASSAQQGYEQYF. The chain links TRBV19 to TRBJ2-7; 7 bases are shared with TRBD1. Per germline, CDR1 LNHDA and CDR2 SQIVND (reference sequence). This CDR3 spans 13 amino acids. After removal of 5 bases from V and 4 bases from J, the junction contained 5 bases not matched to a gene.

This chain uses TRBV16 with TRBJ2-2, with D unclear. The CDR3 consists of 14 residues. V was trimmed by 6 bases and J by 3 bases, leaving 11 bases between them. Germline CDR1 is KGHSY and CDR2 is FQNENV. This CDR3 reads CASSVLAYTGELFF. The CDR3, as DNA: TGTGCCAGCAGTGTATTGGCCTACACCGGGGAGCTGTTTTTT.

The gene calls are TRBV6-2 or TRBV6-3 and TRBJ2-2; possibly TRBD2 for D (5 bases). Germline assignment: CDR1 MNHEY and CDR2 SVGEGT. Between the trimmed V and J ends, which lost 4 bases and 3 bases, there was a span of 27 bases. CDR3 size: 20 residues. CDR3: CASSFTPHAADTVHTGELFF. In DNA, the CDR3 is TGTGCCAGCAGTTTTACTCCCCACGCAGCGGATACAGTGCACACCGGGGAGCTGTTTTTT.

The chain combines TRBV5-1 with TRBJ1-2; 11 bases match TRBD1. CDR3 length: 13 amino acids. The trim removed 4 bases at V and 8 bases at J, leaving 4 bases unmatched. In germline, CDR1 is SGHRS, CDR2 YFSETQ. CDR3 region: CASSPDRGQGYTF. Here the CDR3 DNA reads TGCGCCAGCAGCCCGGACAGGGGGCAAGGCTACACCTTC.

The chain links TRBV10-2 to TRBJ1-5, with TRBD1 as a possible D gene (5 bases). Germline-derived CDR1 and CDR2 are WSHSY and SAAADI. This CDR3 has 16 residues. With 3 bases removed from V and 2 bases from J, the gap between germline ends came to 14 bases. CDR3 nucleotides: TGCGCCAGCAGTGATAATGCCAGGGCGCGCAATCAGCCCCAGCATTTT. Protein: CASSDNARARNQPQHF.

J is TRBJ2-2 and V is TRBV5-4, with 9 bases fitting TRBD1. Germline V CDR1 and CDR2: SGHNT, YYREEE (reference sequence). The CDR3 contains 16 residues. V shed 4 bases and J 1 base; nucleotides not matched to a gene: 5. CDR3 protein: CASSRTGALNTGELFF. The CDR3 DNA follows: TGTGCCAGCAGCAGGACAGGGGCCCTGAACACCGGGGAGCTGTTTTTT.

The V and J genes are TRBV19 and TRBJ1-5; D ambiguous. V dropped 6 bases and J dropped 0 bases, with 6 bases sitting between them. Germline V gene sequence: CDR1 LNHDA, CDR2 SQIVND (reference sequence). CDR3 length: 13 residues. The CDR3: CASSLDSNQPQHF. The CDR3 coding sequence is TGTGCCAGTAGCTTAGATAGCAATCAGCCCCAGCATTTT.

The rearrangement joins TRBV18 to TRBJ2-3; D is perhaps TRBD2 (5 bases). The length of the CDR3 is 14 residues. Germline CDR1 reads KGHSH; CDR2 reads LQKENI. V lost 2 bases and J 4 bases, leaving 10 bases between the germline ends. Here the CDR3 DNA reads TGTGCCAGCTCACCAGGCACCGGGGCAGATACGCAGTATTTT. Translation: CASSPGTGADTQYF.

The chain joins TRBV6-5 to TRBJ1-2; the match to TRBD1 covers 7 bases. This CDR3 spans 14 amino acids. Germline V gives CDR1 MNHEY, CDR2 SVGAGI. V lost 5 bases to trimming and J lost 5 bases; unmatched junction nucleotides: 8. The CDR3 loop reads CASSPQEGAYGYTF. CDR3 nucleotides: TGTGCCAGCAGTCCCCAAGAGGGGGCTTATGGCTACACCTTC.

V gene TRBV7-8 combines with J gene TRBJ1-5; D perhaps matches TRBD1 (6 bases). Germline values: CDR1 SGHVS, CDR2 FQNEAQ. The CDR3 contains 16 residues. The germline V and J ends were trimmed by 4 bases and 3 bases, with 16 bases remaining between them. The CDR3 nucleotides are TGTGCCAGCAGCTCCGACGGAGGGGGGGCCAATCAGCCCCAGCATTTT. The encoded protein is CASSSDGGGANQPQHF.

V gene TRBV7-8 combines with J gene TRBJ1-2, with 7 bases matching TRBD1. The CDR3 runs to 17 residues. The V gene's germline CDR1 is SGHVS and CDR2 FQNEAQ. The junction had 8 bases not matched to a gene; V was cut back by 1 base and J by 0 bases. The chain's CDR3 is CASSLVTGPTANYGYTF. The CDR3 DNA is TGTGCCAGCAGCTTAGTGACAGGGCCCACTGCTAACTATGGCTACACCTTC.